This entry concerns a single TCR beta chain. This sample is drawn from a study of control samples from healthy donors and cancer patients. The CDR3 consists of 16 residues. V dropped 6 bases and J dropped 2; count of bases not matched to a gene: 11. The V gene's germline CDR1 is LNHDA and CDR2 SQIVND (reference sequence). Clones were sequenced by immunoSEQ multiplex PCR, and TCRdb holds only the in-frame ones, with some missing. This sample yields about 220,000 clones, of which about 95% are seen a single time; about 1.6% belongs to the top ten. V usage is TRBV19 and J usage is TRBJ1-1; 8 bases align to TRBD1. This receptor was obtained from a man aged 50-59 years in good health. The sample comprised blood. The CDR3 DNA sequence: TGTGCCAGTAGGGGCGGACAGGGAATTTTTAACACTGAAGCTTTCTTT. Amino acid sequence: CASRGGQGIFNTEAFF.